This entry describes one TCR beta chain. This sample was included in a study of metastatic and nonmetastatic thyroid tumors. None of the patients had undergone any treatment ahead of thyroid surgery. MiXCR was used by TCRdb to re-call the PCR reads. Here the sample spans roughly 15,000 clones, approximately 19% being singletons. Germline V gene data show CDR1 as SGHTA and CDR2 as FQGTGA. The CDR3 consists of 14 residues. The V segment lost 4 bases and the J segment 7 bases; nucleotides outside the gene matches: 5. The chain is built from TRBV7-3 and TRBJ2-2; 8 nucleotides match TRBD2. The TCR comes from a female donor with papillary thyroid cancer or a benign thyroid nodule (not recorded which). Some clones in this sample may be carry-over from other donors' samples. The material sequenced was blood. CDR3: CASSYEREFGELFF. CDR3 DNA: TGTGCCAGCAGCTATGAGCGGGAGTTCGGGGAGCTGTTTTTT.